The rows below give T cell receptor beta chains drawn from one sample of a study of spatial heterogeneity in lung cancer. In TCRdb, the 5' RACE reads were re-called with MiXCR into one record per CDR3 protein. This sample has 9,500 to 11,000 distinct CDR3 sequences; about 8% occur once, and the top ten carry 15% to 20%. The sample consisted of lung tumor tissue, taken at surgery. Receptors were obtained from a male donor with early-stage non-small cell lung cancer. The CDR3 runs from the conserved cysteine through the conserved F or W. The D gene is left open where the match is weak. Clone size is shown for a subset of rows, as once, few, many or a class of expanded clone.

V gene: TRBV30
clone size: many
CDR3 length: 12
J gene: TRBJ1-5
D gene: .
CDR3 DNA: TGTGCCTGGAGATACGGGAATCAGCCCCAGCATTTT
CDR3 protein: CAWRYGNQPQHF

V gene: TRBV27
clone size: .
CDR3 length: 18
J gene: TRBJ2-6
D gene: TRBD1
CDR3 DNA: TGTGCCAGCAGTCTCTACGGACAGGGTAGCTCTGGGGCCAACGTCCTGACTTTC
CDR3 protein: CASSLYGQGSSGANVLTF

V gene: TRBV29-1
clone size: many
CDR3 length: 14
J gene: TRBJ2-3
D gene: .
CDR3 DNA: TGCAGCGCCCGGGACACTTCTAGCACAGATACGCAGTATTTT
CDR3 protein: CSARDTSSTDTQYF

V gene: TRBV7-9
clone size: many
CDR3 length: 13
J gene: TRBJ2-5
D gene: .
CDR3 DNA: TGTGCCAGCAGCTTAGGCTCCGACGAGACCCAGTACTTC
CDR3 protein: CASSLGSDETQYF

V gene: TRBV18
clone size: .
CDR3 length: 12
J gene: TRBJ2-5
D gene: .
CDR3 DNA: TGTGCCAGCTCACCTGAGGCGGAGACCCAGTACTTC
CDR3 protein: CASSPEAETQYF

V gene: TRBV20-1
clone size: many
CDR3 length: 13
J gene: TRBJ1-1
D gene: .
CDR3 DNA: TGCAGTGCTAGAGAGGCGGGAAGGACTGAAGCTTTCTTT
CDR3 protein: CSAREAGRTEAFF

V gene: TRBV20-1
clone size: many
CDR3 length: 14
J gene: TRBJ2-3
D gene: TRBD1
CDR3 DNA: TGCAGTGCTAGGCGATTCACAGGGGACGATACGCAGTATTTT
CDR3 protein: CSARRFTGDDTQYF

V gene: TRBV20-1
clone size: few
CDR3 length: 10
J gene: TRBJ2-5
D gene: .
CDR3 DNA: TGCAGTGCCCGCGGCGAGACCCAGTACTTC
CDR3 protein: CSARGETQYF

V gene: TRBV29-1
clone size: few
CDR3 length: 12
J gene: TRBJ2-3
D gene: .
CDR3 DNA: TGCAGCGTTCCAGGGGTCACAGATACGCAGTATTTT
CDR3 protein: CSVPGVTDTQYF

V gene: TRBV7-2
clone size: many
CDR3 length: 15
J gene: TRBJ2-1
D gene: .
CDR3 DNA: TGTGCCAGCAGCTTAAGGGGTGCCACGTACAATGAGCAGTTCTTC
CDR3 protein: CASSLRGATYNEQFF

V gene: TRBV25-1
clone size: few
CDR3 length: 14
J gene: TRBJ1-5
D gene: .
CDR3 DNA: TGTGCCAGCAGTGAGGAAGGCGGCAATCAGCCCCAGCATTTT
CDR3 protein: CASSEEGGNQPQHF

V gene: TRBV11-1
clone size: many
CDR3 length: 15
J gene: TRBJ2-1
D gene: TRBD2
CDR3 DNA: TGTGCCAGCAGCTTAGGCGGGAGGAATGACAATGAGCAGTTCTTC
CDR3 protein: CASSLGGRNDNEQFF

V gene: TRBV30
clone size: many
CDR3 length: 13
J gene: TRBJ1-5
D gene: .
CDR3 DNA: TGTGCCTGGAGTGTACTAGTGGGGGAGCCCCAGCATTTT
CDR3 protein: CAWSVLVGEPQHF

V gene: TRBV7-2
clone size: .
CDR3 length: 13
J gene: TRBJ2-7
D gene: .
CDR3 DNA: TGTGCCAGCAGCCCCGCCCCAGGGGACGAGCAGTACTTC
CDR3 protein: CASSPAPGDEQYF

V gene: TRBV12-3/TRBV12-4
clone size: .
CDR3 length: 14
J gene: TRBJ2-7
D gene: .
CDR3 DNA: TGTGCCAGCAGCTGGGACGGGAGCTCCTACGAGCAGTACTTC
CDR3 protein: CASSWDGSSYEQYF

V gene: TRBV5-1
clone size: many
CDR3 length: 15
J gene: TRBJ2-2
D gene: TRBD1
CDR3 DNA: TGCGCCAGCAGCTCCGGGACAGGGCTCGCCGGGGAGCTGTTTTTT
CDR3 protein: CASSSGTGLAGELFF

V gene: TRBV20-1
clone size: few
CDR3 length: 14
J gene: TRBJ2-2
D gene: TRBD1
CDR3 DNA: TGCAGTGCTAGCCCCAGGGGGCGAACCGGGGAGCTGTTTTTT
CDR3 protein: CSASPRGRTGELFF

V gene: TRBV9
clone size: many
CDR3 length: 15
J gene: TRBJ2-1
D gene: TRBD1
CDR3 DNA: TGTGCCAGCAGCCTTGGACAGGGGATTGCTGATGAGCAGTTCTTC
CDR3 protein: CASSLGQGIADEQFF

V gene: TRBV7-9
clone size: many
CDR3 length: 16
J gene: TRBJ2-3
D gene: TRBD2
CDR3 DNA: TGTGCCAGCATCAATAGAGAGACTAGCGGGGAGCATACGCAGTATTTT
CDR3 protein: CASINRETSGEHTQYF

V gene: TRBV5-4
clone size: many
CDR3 length: 16
J gene: TRBJ2-2
D gene: TRBD1
CDR3 DNA: TGTGCCAGCAGCGTCAGGACAGGGCAGAACACCGGGGAGCTGTTTTTT
CDR3 protein: CASSVRTGQNTGELFF

V gene: TRBV28
clone size: many
CDR3 length: 14
J gene: TRBJ1-4
D gene: .
CDR3 DNA: TGTGCCAGCAGCGGACGAGTCCCCAAGGAAAAACTGTTTTTT
CDR3 protein: CASSGRVPKEKLFF

V gene: TRBV12-3/TRBV12-4
clone size: medium-sized
CDR3 length: 14
J gene: TRBJ1-1
D gene: .
CDR3 DNA: TGTGCCAGCAGTTTGGCCGGGGGCTACACTGAAGCTTTCTTT
CDR3 protein: CASSLAGGYTEAFF

V gene: TRBV27
clone size: few
CDR3 length: 13
J gene: TRBJ2-3
D gene: .
CDR3 DNA: TGTGCCAGCAGTTCACAGGGACTCGGTACGCAGTATTTT
CDR3 protein: CASSSQGLGTQYF

V gene: TRBV10-3
clone size: .
CDR3 length: 15
J gene: TRBJ2-3
D gene: .
CDR3 DNA: TGTGCCATCAGTGGAGGCAGGGTAGGCACAGATACGCAGTATTTT
CDR3 protein: CAISGGRVGTDTQYF

V gene: TRBV11-2
clone size: many
CDR3 length: 14
J gene: TRBJ2-1
D gene: .
CDR3 DNA: TGTGCCAGCAGCTTACCCGACGGGAGTGGTGAGCAGTTCTTC
CDR3 protein: CASSLPDGSGEQFF

V gene: TRBV20-1
clone size: few
CDR3 length: 14
J gene: TRBJ2-4
D gene: .
CDR3 DNA: TGCAGTGCTCAAGACAGGCTAGCCAAAAACATTCAGTACTTC
CDR3 protein: CSAQDRLAKNIQYF

V gene: TRBV5-1
clone size: many
CDR3 length: 14
J gene: TRBJ2-3
D gene: .
CDR3 DNA: TGCGCCAGCAGCTTGGGCGGGAGCACAGATACGCAGTATTTT
CDR3 protein: CASSLGGSTDTQYF

V gene: TRBV20-1
clone size: many
CDR3 length: 14
J gene: TRBJ2-3
D gene: .
CDR3 DNA: TGCAGTGCTAGAGATCGGAGGGTACCAGATACGCAGTATTTT
CDR3 protein: CSARDRRVPDTQYF

V gene: TRBV29-1
clone size: many
CDR3 length: 13
J gene: TRBJ2-3
D gene: .
CDR3 DNA: TGCAGCGTTGGGGGGGCCAGGGCAGATACGCAGTATTTT
CDR3 protein: CSVGGARADTQYF

V gene: TRBV7-9
clone size: few
CDR3 length: 12
J gene: TRBJ2-5
D gene: .
CDR3 DNA: TGTGCCAGCAGAGGGTCGCAAGAGACCCAGTACTTC
CDR3 protein: CASRGSQETQYF

V gene: TRBV7-2
clone size: many
CDR3 length: 14
J gene: TRBJ1-2
D gene: TRBD1
CDR3 DNA: TGTGCCAGCAGCTTAGGGACAGGTGACTATGGCTACACCTTC
CDR3 protein: CASSLGTGDYGYTF

V gene: TRBV2
clone size: many
CDR3 length: 16
J gene: TRBJ1-2
D gene: TRBD1
CDR3 DNA: TGTGCCAGCAGCGCGGGACAGGGGAATTTTAACTATGGCTACACCTTC
CDR3 protein: CASSAGQGNFNYGYTF

V gene: TRBV28
clone size: many
CDR3 length: 15
J gene: TRBJ2-7
D gene: .
CDR3 DNA: TGTGCCAGCCACCCATTCGGGAGCGGTTCCTACGAGCAGTACTTC
CDR3 protein: CASHPFGSGSYEQYF

V gene: TRBV30
clone size: many
CDR3 length: 11
J gene: TRBJ2-1
D gene: .
CDR3 DNA: TGTGCCTGGAGTGTCCGGGGGGAGCAGTTCTTC
CDR3 protein: CAWSVRGEQFF

V gene: TRBV5-1
clone size: many
CDR3 length: 15
J gene: TRBJ2-1
D gene: .
CDR3 DNA: TGCGCCAGCAGCTTGGCCTCCGGGGCCTACAATGAGCAGTTCTTC
CDR3 protein: CASSLASGAYNEQFF

V gene: TRBV19
clone size: many
CDR3 length: 11
J gene: TRBJ1-2
D gene: .
CDR3 DNA: TGTGCCACCGGACACAACTATGGCTACACCTTC
CDR3 protein: CATGHNYGYTF

V gene: TRBV6-2/TRBV6-3
clone size: medium-sized
CDR3 length: 15
J gene: TRBJ2-3
D gene: .
CDR3 DNA: TGTGCCAGCAGTACAAGGACGAGTAAATCAGATACGCAGTATTTT
CDR3 protein: CASSTRTSKSDTQYF

V gene: TRBV12-3/TRBV12-4
clone size: many
CDR3 length: 15
J gene: TRBJ1-5
D gene: .
CDR3 DNA: TGTGCCAGCAGTTTATCGTACAGGGAGGGACAGCCCCAGCATTTT
CDR3 protein: CASSLSYREGQPQHF

V gene: TRBV20-1
clone size: few
CDR3 length: 17
J gene: TRBJ2-4
D gene: TRBD2
CDR3 DNA: TGCAGTGCTCCAACGCTCGTGACTAGCGGGCTTAAAAACATTCAGTACTTC
CDR3 protein: CSAPTLVTSGLKNIQYF

V gene: TRBV20-1
clone size: .
CDR3 length: 14
J gene: TRBJ2-7
D gene: TRBD1
CDR3 DNA: TGCAGTGCTAGCCTTCCAGGGGGCTCCTACGAGCAGTACTTC
CDR3 protein: CSASLPGGSYEQYF

V gene: TRBV20-1
clone size: many
CDR3 length: 14
J gene: TRBJ2-7
D gene: TRBD2
CDR3 DNA: TGCAGTGCTCGCGGGACTAGCGGGGGGTGGGAGCAGTACTTC
CDR3 protein: CSARGTSGGWEQYF

V gene: TRBV7-2
clone size: few
CDR3 length: 14
J gene: TRBJ2-2
D gene: .
CDR3 DNA: TGTGCCAGCAGCTTAAGGCAGGGGTCCGGGGAGCTGTTTTTT
CDR3 protein: CASSLRQGSGELFF

V gene: TRBV7-9
clone size: many
CDR3 length: 13
J gene: TRBJ2-3
D gene: .
CDR3 DNA: TGTGCCAGCAGCTTTGGAGCCAAGGATACGCAGTATTTT
CDR3 protein: CASSFGAKDTQYF

V gene: TRBV6-1
clone size: medium-sized
CDR3 length: 12
J gene: TRBJ1-1
D gene: .
CDR3 DNA: TGTGCCAGCAGTGAGCAGGGTACTGAAGCTTTCTTT
CDR3 protein: CASSEQGTEAFF

V gene: TRBV29-1
clone size: few
CDR3 length: 11
J gene: TRBJ1-1
D gene: .
CDR3 DNA: TGCAGCGTCCAGAGAGGGAACGAAGCTTTCTTT
CDR3 protein: CSVQRGNEAFF

V gene: TRBV30
clone size: .
CDR3 length: 13
J gene: TRBJ1-1
D gene: .
CDR3 DNA: TGTGCCTGGAGTGTAGGTGGGAACACTGAAGCTTTCTTT
CDR3 protein: CAWSVGGNTEAFF

V gene: TRBV28
clone size: many
CDR3 length: 12
J gene: TRBJ2-7
D gene: .
CDR3 DNA: TGTGCCAGCAGTTTATTCCGGGGCGAGCAGTACTTC
CDR3 protein: CASSLFRGEQYF

V gene: TRBV15
clone size: .
CDR3 length: 16
J gene: TRBJ2-7
D gene: TRBD2
CDR3 DNA: TGTGCCACCAGCAGGGAGAGCGGGAGATCTGGGTACGAGCAGTACTTC
CDR3 protein: CATSRESGRSGYEQYF

V gene: TRBV7-8
clone size: many
CDR3 length: 15
J gene: TRBJ2-3
D gene: .
CDR3 DNA: TGTGCCAGCAGTTCTTACAGGGCCGGCACAGATACGCAGTATTTT
CDR3 protein: CASSSYRAGTDTQYF

V gene: TRBV7-9
clone size: medium-sized
CDR3 length: 14
J gene: TRBJ2-1
D gene: .
CDR3 DNA: TGTGCCAGCAGCTTTACGTCGCGGGTTTGGGAGCAGTTCTTC
CDR3 protein: CASSFTSRVWEQFF

V gene: TRBV2
clone size: .
CDR3 length: 17
J gene: TRBJ2-5
D gene: .
CDR3 DNA: TGTGCCAGCAGTGAAGCGCTTGGCTCCGGGGGCAAAGAGACCCAGTACTTC
CDR3 protein: CASSEALGSGGKETQYF

V gene: TRBV10-3
clone size: many
CDR3 length: 14
J gene: TRBJ1-6
D gene: .
CDR3 DNA: TGTGCCATCAGTGAGCGGCAGCAGAATTCACCCCTCCACTTT
CDR3 protein: CAISERQQNSPLHF

V gene: TRBV2
clone size: many
CDR3 length: 15
J gene: TRBJ2-5
D gene: TRBD1
CDR3 DNA: TGTGCCAGCACTTTAGGGACAGGGGGCGGCGAGACCCAGTACTTC
CDR3 protein: CASTLGTGGGETQYF